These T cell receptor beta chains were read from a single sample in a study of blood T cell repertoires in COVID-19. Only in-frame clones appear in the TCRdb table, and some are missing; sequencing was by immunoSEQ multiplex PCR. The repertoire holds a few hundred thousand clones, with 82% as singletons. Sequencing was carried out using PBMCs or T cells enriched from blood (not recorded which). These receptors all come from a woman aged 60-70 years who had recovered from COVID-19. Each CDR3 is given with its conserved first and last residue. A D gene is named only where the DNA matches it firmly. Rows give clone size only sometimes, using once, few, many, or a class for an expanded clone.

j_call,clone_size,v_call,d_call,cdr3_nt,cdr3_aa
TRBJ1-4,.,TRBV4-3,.,TGCGCCAGCAGCCAAGTATTGGACAGTGGTGAAAAACTGTTTTTT,CASSQVLDSGEKLFF
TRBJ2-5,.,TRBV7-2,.,TGTGCCAGCAGTCTACAGTTTGTCGGGACCCAGTACTTC,CASSLQFVGTQYF
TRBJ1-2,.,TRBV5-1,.,TGCGCCAGCCGACCTTTTTCAGCTCCCGCGGACTATGGCTACACCTTC,CASRPFSAPADYGYTF
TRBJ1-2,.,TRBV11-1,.,TGTGCCAGCAGCTTACGGGGAAGAGGTAATGGCTACACCTTC,CASSLRGRGNGYTF
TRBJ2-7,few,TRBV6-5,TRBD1,TGTGCCAGCAGTTACACCTCAGGGGGTTCTCTGGGCCAGCAGTACTTC,CASSYTSGGSLGQQYF
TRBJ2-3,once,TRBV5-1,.,TGCGCCAGCAGCTTGGTCGGTCCAGATACGCAGTATTTT,CASSLVGPDTQYF
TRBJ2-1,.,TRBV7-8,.,TGTGCCAGCAGCTTAGAACAGGGGGGGTACAATGAGCAGTTCTTC,CASSLEQGGYNEQFF
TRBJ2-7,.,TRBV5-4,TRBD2,TGTGCCAGCAGCTTGGGTCGGCCGGGAGGCCCCTACGAGCAGTACTTC,CASSLGRPGGPYEQYF
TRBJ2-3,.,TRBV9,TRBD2,TGTGCCAGCAGCTTTACGGGTACTAGCGGGACGGTAGATACGCAGTATTTT,CASSFTGTSGTVDTQYF
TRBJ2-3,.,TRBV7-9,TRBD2,TGTGCCAGCAGCTTAATCGGGGCGGGAGGGCAAGATACGCAGTATTTT,CASSLIGAGGQDTQYF
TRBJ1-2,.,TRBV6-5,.,TGTGCCAGCAGCTTAACCCGGGCCCAGGGTCGGGGCTACACCTTC,CASSLTRAQGRGYTF
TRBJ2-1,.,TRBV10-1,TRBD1,TGCGCCAGCAGCGACGCTACAGGGGGTAGCCACAATGAGCAGTTCTTC,CASSDATGGSHNEQFF